Below, 21 T cell receptor beta chains from the same sample are listed, as sequenced in a study of OX40 agonist ivuxolimab in advanced cancers. Only in-frame clones appear in the TCRdb table, and some are missing; sequencing was by immunoSEQ multiplex PCR. Of 30,000 or so clones listed, roughly nine tenths were seen once; the top ten hold 26%. The material sequenced was CD4+ or CD8+ T cells sorted from blood, taken in a trial of the OX40 agonist ivuxolimab. These receptors were collected from an adult with an advanced solid tumor such as melanoma, head and neck, liver or kidney cancer.

The DNA for the CDR3 is TGTGCCAGCAGCCTGGGGTCCTACAATGAGCAGTTCTTC. Its protein product is CASSLGSYNEQFF. The genes are TRBV5-6 and TRBJ2-1; no clear D. The ends were cut back, 4 bases at V and 1 base at J, with 6 bases in the middle. The CDR3 contains 13 residues. Germline CDR1 SGHDT, CDR2 YYEEEE.

This clone occurred once. The chain combines TRBV28 with TRBJ2-5; 9 nucleotides agree with TRBD1. The CDR3 has 13 residues. Looked up from germline, CDR1 is MDHEN and CDR2 is SYDVKM. Germline trimming cut 5 bases from V and 5 bases from J; bases unmatched to any gene: 3. DNA of the CDR3: TGTGCCAGCAGTGCCGGGACAGGGGAGACCCAGTACTTC. As protein: CASSAGTGETQYF.

CDR3 loop: CASTASGSHNEQFF. The CDR3 bases are TGTGCCAGCACGGCTAGCGGGTCCCACAATGAGCAGTTCTTC. The chain carries TRBV2 and TRBJ2-1, with 8 bases identical to TRBD2. This CDR3 has 14 residues. Germline CDR1 is SNHLY and CDR2 is FYNNEI. The V gene end was trimmed by 7 bases and the J gene end by 5 bases; junction bases not matched to a gene: 7.

The rearrangement links TRBV5-6 to TRBJ2-7, with TRBD1 matching 10 bases. The trim removed 4 bases at V and 2 bases at J, leaving 3 bases unmatched. Per germline, CDR1 SGHDT and CDR2 YYEEEE. The CDR3 loop spans 14 amino acids. The CDR3 protein is CASSVGTGAYEQYF. The DNA for the CDR3 is TGTGCCAGCAGCGTGGGGACAGGGGCCTACGAGCAGTACTTC.

The chain has TRBV7-6 and TRBJ2-3; D unresolved. Germline V CDR1 and CDR2: SGHVS, FNYEAQ. The V and J ends lost 2 bases and 2 bases respectively, with 8 bases between them. The CDR3 extends over 14 amino acids. The CDR3 is CASSLFTSTDTQYF. As DNA, the CDR3 is TGTGCCAGCAGCTTATTTACGTCCACAGATACGCAGTATTTT. The variable domain in full, with the rest retrieved from reference TRBV7-6 and TRBJ2-3, is GAGVSQSPRYKVTKRGQDVALRCDPISGHVSLYWYRQALGQGPEFLTYFNYEAQQDKSGLPNDRFSAERPEGSISTLTIQRTEQRDSAMYRCASSLFTSTDTQYFGPGTRLTVL.

This clone was seen once. This chain uses TRBV19 with TRBJ1-1; 7 positions match TRBD1. This CDR3 region has 12 residues. Germline V gene sequence: CDR1 LNHDA, CDR2 SQIVND (reference sequence). Unmatched junction bases numbered 6, after V lost 10 bases and J lost 4 bases. For the CDR3, the DNA is TGTGCCACAGCGTCAGGGGGCACTGAAGCTTTCTTT. It translates to CATASGGTEAFF.

This clone showed up just once. This chain connects TRBV27 to TRBJ1-5; D is unclear. Germline-derived CDR1 and CDR2 are MNHEY and SMNVEV (reference sequence). Trimming shortened V by 3 bases and J by 7 bases, and 10 bases separated the two germline ends. The CDR3 runs to 13 residues. The CDR3 bases are TGTGCCAGCAGTTTTCGCCCTCGCCAGCCCCAGCATTTT. Encoded protein: CASSFRPRQPQHF.

The chain has TRBV2 and TRBJ2-7; no firm D call. The V gene's germline CDR1 is SNHLY and CDR2 FYNNEI. This CDR3 region has 13 residues. V lost 6 bases to trimming and J lost 0 bases, with 9 bases between them. The CDR3 region is CASSGPSSYEQYF. CDR3 bases: TGTGCCAGCAGCGGACCAAGCTCCTACGAGCAGTACTTC.

The rearrangement links TRBV7-2 to TRBJ1-1, with D uncertain. The CDR3 contains 12 residues. V was trimmed by 6 bases and J by 3 bases, leaving 8 bases between them. Germline V lookup: CDR1 SGHTA, CDR2 FQGNSA. CDR3 coding DNA: TGTGCCAGCAGTGTCGGCTACACTGAAGCTTTCTTT. Translated: CASSVGYTEAFF. The variable domain in full, completed from reference TRBV7-2 and TRBJ1-1, reads GAGVSQSPSNKVTEKGKDVELRCDPISGHTALYWYRQSLGQGLEFLIYFQGNSAPDKSGLPSDRFSAERTGGSVSTLTIQRTQQEDSAVYLCASSVGYTEAFFGQGTRLTVV.

The V call is TRBV6-5, the J call TRBJ2-7; D is unclear. V lost 2 bases to trimming and J lost 5 bases, with 7 bases between them. The CDR3 covers 12 residues. Germline CDR1 and CDR2: MNHEY and SVGAGI. CDR3 residues: CASSYVSNEQYF. DNA for the CDR3: TGTGCCAGCAGTTACGTCAGTAACGAGCAGTACTTC.

This clone occurred a few times. The genes are TRBV6-5 and TRBJ1-2, with D possibly matching TRBD1 (5 bases). The CDR3 covers 12 residues. Trimming stripped 6 bases from V and 5 bases from J, with 10 bases between. CDR1 is MNHEY and CDR2 is SVGAGI in the germline V gene. CDR3 bases: TGTGCCAGCAGCCCGGGACTATATGGCTACACCTTC. Translation: CASSPGLYGYTF.

This clone was seen once. The chain is built from TRBV19 and TRBJ1-4, with D possibly matching TRBD1 (6 bases). Trimming left V 2 bases short and J 5 bases short, with 12 bases between. Germline V CDR1 and CDR2: LNHDA, SQIVND (reference sequence). This CDR3 has 15 amino acids. The DNA for the CDR3 is TGTGCCAGTAGTATAATGACAGGCCCAAATGAAAAACTGTTTTTT. Encoded protein: CASSIMTGPNEKLFF.

The gene calls are TRBV4-1 and TRBJ1-2; tentative D call: TRBD1 (5 bases). Deletions cut 2 bases from V and 5 bases from J, with 12 bases between. CDR1 MGHRA and CDR2 YSYEKL come from the germline V gene. CDR3 size: 14 residues. The CDR3 nucleotides are TGCGCCAGCAGCCAACACTCGGGGGATTATGGCTACACCTTC. It is translated as CASSQHSGDYGYTF.

This clone was seen a few times. The V call is TRBV6-4, the J call TRBJ2-7; the D gene is possibly TRBD1 (6 bases). Trimming shortened V by 7 bases and J by 7 bases, and 20 bases separated the two germline ends. The CDR3 spans 14 residues. Germline V gene data show CDR1 as MRHNA and CDR2 as SNTAGT. The CDR3 nucleotides read TGTGCCAGCAACCCAGAGGGGGACCAAGGGGAGCAGTACTTC. It codes for CASNPEGDQGEQYF.

The chain uses TRBV28 and TRBJ1-2; a weak D match, TRBD1 (5 bases). CDR1 is MDHEN and CDR2 is SYDVKM in the germline V gene. CDR3 size: 13 residues. Trimming left V 3 bases short and J 13 bases short, with 18 bases between. In DNA form, the CDR3 reads TGTGCCAGCAGTTTCAACAGGAACGTTTGGCTCACCTTC. Its protein is CASSFNRNVWLTF.

This chain links TRBV9 with TRBJ1-3; no firm D call. The length of the CDR3 is 15 residues. Trimming stripped 0 bases from V and 3 bases from J, with 10 bases between. From germline, CDR1 is SGDLS and CDR2 YYNGEE. In nucleotides, the CDR3 is TGTGCCAGCAGCGTAGAGGCGGGGAATGGAAACACCATATATTTT. Translated, it gives CASSVEAGNGNTIYF.

The chain recombines TRBV18 with TRBJ2-2; maybe TRBD2 (6 bases). The germline CDR1 and CDR2 sequences are KGHSH and LQKENI. This CDR3 is 16 amino acids long. The V and J ends lost 4 bases and 1 base respectively, with 13 bases between them. This CDR3 is CASSHYPAGNTGELFF. CDR3 DNA: TGTGCCAGCTCACATTACCCAGCGGGGAACACCGGGGAGCTGTTTTTT.

The rearrangement uses TRBV7-9 and TRBJ2-1; D possibly corresponds to TRBD1 (5 bases). Deletions cut 3 bases from V and 13 bases from J, with 13 bases between. The CDR3 spans 12 residues. Per the germline V gene, CDR1 is SEHNR and CDR2 is FQNEAQ (reference sequence). CDR3 sequence: CASSFDYQGQFF. The CDR3 DNA sequence: TGTGCCAGCAGCTTCGATTATCAGGGACAGTTCTTC.

The rearrangement joins TRBV27 to TRBJ2-7; possible D gene TRBD1, 7 bases. The CDR3 consists of 13 residues. Germline V gene sequence: CDR1 MNHEY, CDR2 SMNVEV (reference sequence). V was pared by 3 bases and J by 6 bases, with 12 bases between. The CDR3 sequence: CASSFNRGGEQYF. CDR3 DNA: TGTGCCAGCAGTTTTAACAGGGGAGGCGAGCAGTACTTC.

The chain recombines TRBV6-1 with TRBJ1-4; D uncertain. Trimming removed 4 bases from V and 8 bases from J, with 5 bases in between. CDR1 is MNHNS, CDR2 SASEGT, per germline. The CDR3 is made up of 11 amino acids. DNA for the CDR3: TGTGCCAGCAGTGTTTCAGAAAAACTGTTTTTT. Translating gives CASSVSEKLFF.

The CDR3 loop reads CASRERTASYEQYF. DNA of the CDR3: TGTGCCAGCAGGGAAAGGACAGCCAGCTACGAGCAGTACTTC. The V and J genes are TRBV28 and TRBJ2-7, with D possibly TRBD1 on 6 matching bases. Germline CDR1 is MDHEN and CDR2 is SYDVKM. The CDR3 consists of 14 residues. V lost 6 bases and J 3 bases, leaving 15 bases between the germline ends.